These T cell receptor beta chains were read from a single sample in a study of blood T cell repertoires in COVID-19. Assay used: immunoSEQ multiplex PCR; TCRdb lists only in-frame clones, some missing. Here the sample spans roughly 220,000 clones, approximately 84% being singletons. The specimen was PBMCs or T cells enriched from blood (not recorded which). Receptors were obtained from a man aged 40-50 years who had recovered from COVID-19. CDR3s include the opening cysteine and the closing phenylalanine or tryptophan. The D gene is left open where the match is weak. Only some rows state a clone size, as once, few, many or a class for expanded clones.

d_call	clone_size	v_call	j_call	cdr3_aa	cdr3_nt
NA	NA	TRBV2	TRBJ2-7	CASSGVSGYEQYF	TGTGCCAGCAGTGGAGTTAGCGGCTACGAGCAGTACTTC
NA	NA	TRBV9	TRBJ2-1	CASSAPGGRNNEQFF	TGTGCCAGCAGCGCCCCCGGGGGACGGAACAATGAGCAGTTCTTC
TRBD2	NA	TRBV29-1	TRBJ2-7	CSAGSGSSYEQYF	TGCAGCGCCGGAAGCGGGAGCTCCTACGAGCAGTACTTC
TRBD2	once	TRBV29-1	TRBJ2-7	CSVLSGGNYYEQYF	TGCAGCGTTCTAAGCGGGGGAAACTACTACGAGCAGTACTTC
TRBD1	NA	TRBV7-3	TRBJ1-2	CASSADRGNNYGYTF	TGTGCCAGCAGCGCAGACAGGGGCAATAACTATGGCTACACCTTC
TRBD1	few	TRBV4-1	TRBJ1-5	CASSRNTYRTGDYSNQPQHF	TGCGCCAGCAGCCGGAACACCTACCGGACAGGGGATTATAGCAATCAGCCCCAGCATTTT
NA	NA	TRBV11-2	TRBJ2-1	CASSSNSGVHEQFF	TGTGCCAGCAGCTCGAACTCCGGGGTCCATGAGCAGTTCTTC
NA	NA	TRBV19	TRBJ1-2	CASRTTGTGNYGYTF	TGTGCCAGTAGAACCACAGGGACGGGAAACTATGGCTACACCTTC
NA	NA	TRBV5-1	TRBJ2-5	CASSLLSGETQYF	TGCGCCAGCAGCTTGTTATCAGGGGAGACCCAGTACTTC
TRBD1	NA	TRBV6-4	TRBJ1-2	CASSDSGGDHYGYTF	TGTGCCAGCAGTGACTCAGGGGGCGACCACTATGGCTACACCTTC
TRBD1	NA	TRBV2	TRBJ2-5	CASSSGQGGKETQYF	TGTGCCAGCAGTTCGGGACAGGGGGGAAAAGAGACCCAGTACTTC
TRBD2	few	TRBV5-1	TRBJ2-7	CASSLMTSGISYEQYF	TGCGCCAGCAGCTTGATGACTAGCGGAATCTCCTACGAGCAGTACTTC
TRBD1	NA	TRBV5-1	TRBJ2-7	CASSFNPGTGSYEQYF	TGCGCCAGCAGCTTTAATCCCGGGACAGGTTCCTACGAGCAGTACTTC
TRBD2	NA	TRBV10-1	TRBJ2-5	CASSVKSGRGETQYF	TGCGCCAGCAGTGTCAAAAGCGGGAGAGGGGAGACCCAGTACTTC
NA	NA	TRBV28	TRBJ1-5	CASSHGELLANQPQHF	TGTGCCAGCAGTCACGGGGAGCTCCTAGCAAATCAGCCCCAGCATTTT
NA	NA	TRBV30	TRBJ1-2	CAWSAGGDYGYTF	TGTGCCTGGAGCGCGGGGGGGGACTATGGCTACACCTTC
NA	NA	TRBV5-1	TRBJ1-1	CASSLLPGNTEAFF	TGCGCCAGCAGCTTACTCCCAGGGAACACTGAAGCTTTCTTT
NA	NA	TRBV6-5	TRBJ1-1	CASSITPNSYTEAFF	TGTGCCAGCAGTATTACTCCCAACAGTTACACTGAAGCTTTCTTT